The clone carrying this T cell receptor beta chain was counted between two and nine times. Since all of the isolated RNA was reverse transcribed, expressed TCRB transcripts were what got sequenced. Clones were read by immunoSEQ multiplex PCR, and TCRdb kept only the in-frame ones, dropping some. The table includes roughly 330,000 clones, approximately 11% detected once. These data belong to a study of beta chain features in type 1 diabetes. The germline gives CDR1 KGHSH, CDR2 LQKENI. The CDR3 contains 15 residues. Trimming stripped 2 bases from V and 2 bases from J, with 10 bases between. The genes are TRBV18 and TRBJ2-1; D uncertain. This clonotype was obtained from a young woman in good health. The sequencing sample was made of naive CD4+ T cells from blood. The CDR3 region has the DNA TGTGCCAGCTCACCAGACGAGGCCGCCTACAATGAGCAGTTCTTC. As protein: CASSPDEAAYNEQFF.